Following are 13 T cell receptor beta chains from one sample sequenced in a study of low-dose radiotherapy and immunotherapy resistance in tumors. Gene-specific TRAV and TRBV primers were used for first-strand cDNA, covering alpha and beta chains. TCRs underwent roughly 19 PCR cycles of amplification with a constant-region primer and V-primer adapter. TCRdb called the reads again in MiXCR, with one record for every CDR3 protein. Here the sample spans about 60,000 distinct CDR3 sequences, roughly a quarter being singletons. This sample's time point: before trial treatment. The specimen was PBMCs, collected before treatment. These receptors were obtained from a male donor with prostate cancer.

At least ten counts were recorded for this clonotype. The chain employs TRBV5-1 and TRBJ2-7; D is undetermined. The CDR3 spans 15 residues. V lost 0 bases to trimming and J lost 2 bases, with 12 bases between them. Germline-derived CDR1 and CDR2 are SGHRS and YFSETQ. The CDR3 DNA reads TGCGCCAGCAGCTTGGGATCTACGTCAACCTACGAGCAGTACTTC. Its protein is CASSLGSTSTYEQYF.

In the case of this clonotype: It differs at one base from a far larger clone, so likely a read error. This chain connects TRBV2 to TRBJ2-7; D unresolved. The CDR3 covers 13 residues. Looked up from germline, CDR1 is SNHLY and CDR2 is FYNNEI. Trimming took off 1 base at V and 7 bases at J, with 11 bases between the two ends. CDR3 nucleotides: TGTGCCAGCAGTGAAGGACCCCTCAATGAGCAGTACTTC. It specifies CASSEGPLNEQYF.

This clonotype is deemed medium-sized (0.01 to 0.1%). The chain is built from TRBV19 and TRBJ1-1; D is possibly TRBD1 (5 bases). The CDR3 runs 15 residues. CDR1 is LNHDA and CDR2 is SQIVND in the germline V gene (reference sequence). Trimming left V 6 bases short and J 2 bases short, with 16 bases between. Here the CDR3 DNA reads TGTGCCAGTAGATCGAGAGGGGAGGGTAACACTGAAGCTTTCTTT. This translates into CASRSRGEGNTEAFF.

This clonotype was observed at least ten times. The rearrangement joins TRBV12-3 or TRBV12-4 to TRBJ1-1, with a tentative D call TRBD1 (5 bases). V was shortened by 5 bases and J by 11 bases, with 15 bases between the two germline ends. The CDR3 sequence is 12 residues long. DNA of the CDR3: TGTGCCAGCAGTCGGGACTTCACGGCGGCTTTCTTT. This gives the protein CASSRDFTAAFF.

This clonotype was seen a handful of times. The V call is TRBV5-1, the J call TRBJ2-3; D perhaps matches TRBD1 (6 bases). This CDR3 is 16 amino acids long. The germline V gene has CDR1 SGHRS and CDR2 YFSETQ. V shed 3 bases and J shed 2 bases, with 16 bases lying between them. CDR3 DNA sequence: TGCGCCAGCAGCTCCCCTTCCGGGACAAACACAGATACGCAGTATTTT. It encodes CASSSPSGTNTDTQYF.

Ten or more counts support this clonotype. CDR3 sequence (DNA): TGTGCCAGCAGTGAAACAGGGGGTGAGCAGTTCTTC. Translated, it gives CASSETGGEQFF. The chain recombines TRBV2 with TRBJ2-1; 8 bases agree with TRBD1. Germline lookup yields CDR1 SNHLY and CDR2 FYNNEI. This CDR3 contains 12 residues. The ends lost 2 bases at V and 9 bases at J; junction bases unmatched: 0.

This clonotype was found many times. CDR3 in amino acids: CASAQGKFYEQYF. The CDR3 DNA is TGCGCCAGCGCCCAGGGGAAGTTCTACGAGCAGTACTTC. The rearrangement links TRBV5-1 to TRBJ2-7; tentatively, D is TRBD1 (6 bases). Germline CDR1 reads SGHRS; CDR2 reads YFSETQ. This CDR3 contains 13 residues. The ends were cut back, 7 bases at V and 3 bases at J, with 14 bases in the middle.

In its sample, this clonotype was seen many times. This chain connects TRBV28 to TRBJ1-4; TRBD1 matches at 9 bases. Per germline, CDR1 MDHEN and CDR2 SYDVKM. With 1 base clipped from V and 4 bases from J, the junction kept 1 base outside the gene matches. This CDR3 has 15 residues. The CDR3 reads CASSLSTGGNEKLFF. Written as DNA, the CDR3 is TGTGCCAGCAGTTTATCGACAGGGGGTAATGAAAAACTGTTTTTT.

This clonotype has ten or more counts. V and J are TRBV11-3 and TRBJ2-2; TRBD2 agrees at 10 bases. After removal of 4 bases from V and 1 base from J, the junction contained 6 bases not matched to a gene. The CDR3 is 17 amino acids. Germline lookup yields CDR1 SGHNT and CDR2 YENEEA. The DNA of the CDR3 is TGTGCCAGCAGCTCAAGACTAGCGGGCCTGAACACCGGGGAGCTGTTTTTT. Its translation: CASSSRLAGLNTGELFF.

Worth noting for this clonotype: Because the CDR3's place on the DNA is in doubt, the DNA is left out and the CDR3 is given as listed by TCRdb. The CDR3 here is CAIRDRNTGELFFFF. The J gene is TRBJ2-2, the V gene TRBV10-3; the DNA was not used to check the table's D call, TRBD1. The CDR3 contains 15 residues when both ends are counted. From germline, CDR1 is ENHRY and CDR2 SYGVKD.

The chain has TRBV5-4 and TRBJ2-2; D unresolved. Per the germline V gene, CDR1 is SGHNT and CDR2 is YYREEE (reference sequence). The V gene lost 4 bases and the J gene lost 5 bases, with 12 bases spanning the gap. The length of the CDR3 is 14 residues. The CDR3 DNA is TGTGCCAGCAGCCCGGGTCGCCTTACCGGGGAGCTGTTTTTT. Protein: CASSPGRLTGELFF.

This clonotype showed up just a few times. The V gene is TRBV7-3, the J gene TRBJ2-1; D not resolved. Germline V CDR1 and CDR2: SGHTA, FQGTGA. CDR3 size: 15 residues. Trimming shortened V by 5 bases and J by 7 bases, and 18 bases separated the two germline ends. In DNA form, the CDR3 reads TGTGCCAGCAGCCAGGCTGTCGGGCCAAGGAATGAGCAGTTCTTC. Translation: CASSQAVGPRNEQFF.

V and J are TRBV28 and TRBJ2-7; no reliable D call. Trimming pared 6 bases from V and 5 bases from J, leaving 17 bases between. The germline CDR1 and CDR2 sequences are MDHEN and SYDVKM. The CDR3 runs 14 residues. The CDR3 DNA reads TGTGCCAGCAGGTTGGATCTCAAGGCGAACGAGCAGTACTTC. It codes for CASRLDLKANEQYF.